These T cell receptor beta chains were read from a single sample in a study of immune characterization of retroperitoneal liposarcoma. TCRdb re-analysed the PCR reads in MiXCR, keeping a single row per CDR3 protein. This sample has about 10,000 distinct CDR3 sequences, with about 39% found just once. Source material: tumor tissue. The receptors shown here come from a male donor with retroperitoneal liposarcoma. Each CDR3 is given with its conserved first and last residue. Each record gives: CDR3 DNA, CDR3 protein, J gene, D gene, V gene, CDR3 length, clone size. The D gene is left open where the match is weak. Not all rows give a size; the values are once, few, many and, for expanded clones, a class.

CDR3 DNA: TGTGCCAGCAGACTCATCGGGACTGACAATGAGCAGTACTTC
CDR3 protein: CASRLIGTDNEQYF
J gene: TRBJ2-7
D gene: .
V gene: TRBV6-8
CDR3 length: 14
clone size: few

CDR3 DNA: TGTGCCAGCAGCGATCCGGGGGGCCGGGAGACCCAGTACTTC
CDR3 protein: CASSDPGGRETQYF
J gene: TRBJ2-5
D gene: .
V gene: TRBV4-1
CDR3 length: 14
clone size: .

CDR3 DNA: TGTGCCAGCAGCTTAGACGCGGGGTTTAGCAATCAGCCCCAGCATTTT
CDR3 protein: CASSLDAGFSNQPQHF
J gene: TRBJ1-5
D gene: .
V gene: TRBV7-2
CDR3 length: 16
clone size: .

CDR3 DNA: TGTGCCAGCAGCGGGAGGGGCACAGATACGCAGTATTTT
CDR3 protein: CASSGRGTDTQYF
J gene: TRBJ2-3
D gene: TRBD2
V gene: TRBV11-3
CDR3 length: 13
clone size: .

CDR3 DNA: TGTGCCAGCAGTACTCAATCGCTAGCGGAGGCCTACGAGCAGTACTTC
CDR3 protein: CASSTQSLAEAYEQYF
J gene: TRBJ2-7
D gene: TRBD2
V gene: TRBV27
CDR3 length: 16
clone size: .

CDR3 DNA: TGTGCCAGCAGTCCGGGCCCCCACGAGCAGTACTTC
CDR3 protein: CASSPGPHEQYF
J gene: TRBJ2-7
D gene: .
V gene: TRBV6-1
CDR3 length: 12
clone size: few

CDR3 DNA: TGTGCCAGCAGCTTTCCAGGTTTCGGGAGGGAAGGTCAGAATGAGCAGTACTTC
CDR3 protein: CASSFPGFGREGQNEQYF
J gene: TRBJ2-7
D gene: TRBD2
V gene: TRBV11-2
CDR3 length: 18
clone size: few

CDR3 DNA: TGTGCCAGCGGCCCGGCTGGGGAGCTACCGTTCTTC
CDR3 protein: CASGPAGELPFF
J gene: TRBJ2-1
D gene: .
V gene: TRBV6-1
CDR3 length: 12
clone size: medium-sized

CDR3 DNA: TGTGCCAGCAGTTTAGGGCTAGCCTACAATGAGCAGTTCTTC
CDR3 protein: CASSLGLAYNEQFF
J gene: TRBJ2-1
D gene: .
V gene: TRBV12-3/TRBV12-4
CDR3 length: 14
clone size: .

CDR3 DNA: TGTGCCAGCAGCTTAGGGACTAGCACCTACAATGAGCAGTTCTTC
CDR3 protein: CASSLGTSTYNEQFF
J gene: TRBJ2-1
D gene: TRBD2
V gene: TRBV7-2
CDR3 length: 15
clone size: medium-sized

CDR3 DNA: TGTGCCAGCAGTGATCTGACAGGGGGCACTGAGACCCAGTACTTC
CDR3 protein: CASSDLTGGTETQYF
J gene: TRBJ2-5
D gene: TRBD1
V gene: TRBV6-1
CDR3 length: 15
clone size: .

CDR3 DNA: TGTGCCAGCACGCTAGCGGGAGCTACGACAGATACGCAGTATTTT
CDR3 protein: CASTLAGATTDTQYF
J gene: TRBJ2-3
D gene: TRBD2
V gene: TRBV27
CDR3 length: 15
clone size: once

CDR3 DNA: TGTGCCAGCAGTGAAGATCCTCTTGTCGGGGGGTGGGACATTCAGTACTTC
CDR3 protein: CASSEDPLVGGWDIQYF
J gene: TRBJ2-4
D gene: TRBD2
V gene: TRBV6-1
CDR3 length: 17
clone size: many

CDR3 DNA: TGTGCCAGTCTTGCTAGAGGGTTGGACACTGAAGCTTTCTTT
CDR3 protein: CASLARGLDTEAFF
J gene: TRBJ1-1
D gene: .
V gene: TRBV6-2/TRBV6-3
CDR3 length: 14
clone size: .

CDR3 DNA: TGTGCCAGCAGCCTAGGCGGTTTAGGGACAGGACATATAGAGACCCAGTACTTC
CDR3 protein: CASSLGGLGTGHIETQYF
J gene: TRBJ2-5
D gene: TRBD1
V gene: TRBV7-2
CDR3 length: 18
clone size: once